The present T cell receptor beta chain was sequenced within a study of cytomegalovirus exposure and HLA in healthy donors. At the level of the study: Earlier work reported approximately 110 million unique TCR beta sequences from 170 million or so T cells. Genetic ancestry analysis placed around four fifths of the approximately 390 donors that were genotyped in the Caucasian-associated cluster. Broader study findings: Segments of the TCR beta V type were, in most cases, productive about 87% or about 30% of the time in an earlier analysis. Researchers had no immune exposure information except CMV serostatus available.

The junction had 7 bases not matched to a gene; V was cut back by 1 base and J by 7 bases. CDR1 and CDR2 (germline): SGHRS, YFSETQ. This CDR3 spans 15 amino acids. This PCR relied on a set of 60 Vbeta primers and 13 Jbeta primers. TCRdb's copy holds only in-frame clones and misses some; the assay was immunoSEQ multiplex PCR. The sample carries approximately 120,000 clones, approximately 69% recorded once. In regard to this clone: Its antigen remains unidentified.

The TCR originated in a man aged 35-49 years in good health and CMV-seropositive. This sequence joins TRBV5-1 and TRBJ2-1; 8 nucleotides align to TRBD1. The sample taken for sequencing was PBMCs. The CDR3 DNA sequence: TGCGCCAGCAGCTTGAGGGCAGGGGGCAAAAATGAGCAGTTCTTC. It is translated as CASSLRAGGKNEQFF.